This T cell receptor (beta chain) is from a study of blood T cell repertoires in COVID-19. Study-level background: There were acute and convalescent COVID-19 samples, and they came from the United States, Italy and Spain. PBMCs, B-cell-depleted T cells, or T cells were the source of the cDNA or gDNA that made up the material.

Study processing details: It was from reference gene primer amplification that nucleated cell counts were estimated. TCRdb's copy holds only in-frame clones and misses some; the assay was immunoSEQ multiplex PCR. V and J calls and clone size are as listed in that table; D and trimming were resolved from the DNA. The sample includes about 97,000 clones, around four fifths seen only once; the top ten take approximately 4.5%. CDR1 KGHSH and CDR2 LQKENI come from the germline V gene. The CDR3 loop spans 14 amino acids. The V and J ends lost 2 bases and 7 bases respectively, with 12 bases between them. The chain carries TRBV18 and TRBJ1-5, with a tentative D call TRBD1 (5 bases). The clonotype comes from a human donor in a cohort sampled during active COVID-19. The sample consisted of peripheral blood. CDR3 residues: CASSPSPQDQPQHF. The DNA of the CDR3 is TGTGCCAGCTCACCATCCCCACAGGACCAGCCCCAGCATTTT.